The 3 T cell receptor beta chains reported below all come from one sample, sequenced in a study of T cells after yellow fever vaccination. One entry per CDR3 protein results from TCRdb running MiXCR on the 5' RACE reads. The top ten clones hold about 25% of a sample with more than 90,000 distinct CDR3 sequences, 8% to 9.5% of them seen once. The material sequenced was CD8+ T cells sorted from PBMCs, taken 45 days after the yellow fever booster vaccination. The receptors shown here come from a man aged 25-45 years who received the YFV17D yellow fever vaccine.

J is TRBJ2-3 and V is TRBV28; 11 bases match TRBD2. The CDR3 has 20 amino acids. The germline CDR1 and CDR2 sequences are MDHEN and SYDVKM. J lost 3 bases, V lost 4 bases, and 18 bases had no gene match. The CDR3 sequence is CASSSPGIAGGPALTDTQYF. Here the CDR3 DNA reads TGTGCCAGCAGTTCCCCCGGGATAGCGGGAGGGCCCGCGTTGACAGATACGCAGTATTTT. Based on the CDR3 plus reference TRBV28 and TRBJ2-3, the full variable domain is DVKVTQSSRYLVKRTGEKVFLECVQDMDHENMFWYRQDPGLGLRLIYFSYDVKMKEKGDIPEGYSVSREKKERFSLILESASTNQTSMYLCASSSPGIAGGPALTDTQYFGPGTRLTVL.

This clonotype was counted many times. Here the CDR3 DNA reads TGTGCCAGCAGTCCCCGAGACAGGGGTAATGAGCAGTTCTTC. This sequence encodes CASSPRDRGNEQFF. This chain joins TRBV12-3 or TRBV12-4 and TRBJ2-1, with 8 bases lining up with TRBD1. The CDR3 is 14 residues long. V trimming: 5 bases; J trimming: 7 bases; junction bases outside the gene matches: 7.

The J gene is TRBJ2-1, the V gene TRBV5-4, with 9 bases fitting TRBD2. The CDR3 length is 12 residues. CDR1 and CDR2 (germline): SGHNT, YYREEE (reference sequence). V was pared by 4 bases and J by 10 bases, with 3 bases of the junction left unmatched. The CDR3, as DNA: TGTGCCAGCAGCGACGGACTAGCGGAGCAGTTCTTC. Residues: CASSDGLAEQFF.